The clone carrying this TCR beta chain has at least ten counts. Its antigen is currently unknown. The entry originates in a study of metastatic and nonmetastatic thyroid tumors. Study results and limitations: It was reported that TCR beta diversity was significantly higher in malignant thyroid tumors than benign nodules, in blood and tumor.

Germline values: CDR1 SGHNT, CDR2 YYREEE (reference sequence). V was clipped by 4 bases and J by 4 bases, with 20 bases between them. The CDR3 runs to 16 residues. Nobody among the patients had been given any treatment before thyroid surgery. TCRdb re-clonotyped the PCR reads through MiXCR. This table has around 38,000 clones, around 26% appearing once. The specimen was blood. The chain joins TRBV5-4 to TRBJ1-2, with D possibly matching TRBD1 (5 bases). This clonotype was obtained from a female donor with papillary thyroid cancer or a benign thyroid nodule (not recorded which). Some clones in this sample may be carry-over from other donors' samples. The CDR3 region is CASSPVGAGSSYGYTF. The CDR3 DNA reads as TGTGCCAGCAGCCCGGTGGGTGCAGGGTCATCCTATGGCTACACCTTC.